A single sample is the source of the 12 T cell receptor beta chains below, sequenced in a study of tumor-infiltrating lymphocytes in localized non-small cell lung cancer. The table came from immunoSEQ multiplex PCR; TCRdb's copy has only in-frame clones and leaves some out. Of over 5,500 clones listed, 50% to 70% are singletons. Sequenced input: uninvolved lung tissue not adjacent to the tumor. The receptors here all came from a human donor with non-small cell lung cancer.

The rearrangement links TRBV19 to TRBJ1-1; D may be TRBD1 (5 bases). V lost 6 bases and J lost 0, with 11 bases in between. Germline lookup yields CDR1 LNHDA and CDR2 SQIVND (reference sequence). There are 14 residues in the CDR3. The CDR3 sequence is CASSSVGLNTEAFF. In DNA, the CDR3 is TGTGCCAGTAGCTCGGTGGGGCTGAACACTGAAGCTTTCTTT.

The CDR3 loop is CASTVLSYEQYF. The CDR3 nucleotides read TGTGCCAGCACGGTCCTCTCCTACGAGCAGTACTTC. The gene calls are TRBV2 and TRBJ2-7; D not resolved. CDR1 is SNHLY and CDR2 is FYNNEI in the germline V gene. Trimming removed 7 bases at V and 0 bases at J, with 7 bases between. This CDR3 region has 12 residues.

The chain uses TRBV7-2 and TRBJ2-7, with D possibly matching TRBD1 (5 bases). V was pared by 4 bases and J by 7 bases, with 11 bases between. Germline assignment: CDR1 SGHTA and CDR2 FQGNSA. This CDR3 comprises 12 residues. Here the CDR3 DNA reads TGTGCCAGCAGCTCGGACACTAAAGAGCAGTACTTC. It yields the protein CASSSDTKEQYF.

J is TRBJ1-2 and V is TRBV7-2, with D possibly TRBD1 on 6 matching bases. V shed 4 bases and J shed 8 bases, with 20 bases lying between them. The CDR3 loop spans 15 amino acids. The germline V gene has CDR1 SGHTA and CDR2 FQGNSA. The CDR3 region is CASSSEGPGARGYTF. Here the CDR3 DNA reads TGTGCCAGCAGCTCGGAGGGGCCGGGGGCGCGAGGCTACACCTTC. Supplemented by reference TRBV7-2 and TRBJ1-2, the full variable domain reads GAGVSQSPSNKVTEKGKDVELRCDPISGHTALYWYRQSLGQGLEFLIYFQGNSAPDKSGLPSDRFSAERTGGSVSTLTIQRTQQEDSAVYLCASSSEGPGARGYTFGSGTRLTVV.

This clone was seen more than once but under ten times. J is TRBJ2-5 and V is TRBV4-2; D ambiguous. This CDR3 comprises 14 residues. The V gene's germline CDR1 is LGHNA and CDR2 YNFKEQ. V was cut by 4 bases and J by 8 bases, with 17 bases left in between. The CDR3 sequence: CASSLARSKGTQYF. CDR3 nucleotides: TGTGCCAGCAGCCTCGCCCGCTCGAAGGGTACCCAGTACTTC.

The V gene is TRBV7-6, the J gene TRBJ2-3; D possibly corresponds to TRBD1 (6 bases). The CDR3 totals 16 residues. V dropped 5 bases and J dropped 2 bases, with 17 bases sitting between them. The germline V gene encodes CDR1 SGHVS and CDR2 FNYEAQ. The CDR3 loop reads CASSQQGRGYTDTQYF. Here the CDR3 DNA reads TGTGCCAGCAGCCAACAGGGAAGAGGTTACACAGATACGCAGTATTTT.

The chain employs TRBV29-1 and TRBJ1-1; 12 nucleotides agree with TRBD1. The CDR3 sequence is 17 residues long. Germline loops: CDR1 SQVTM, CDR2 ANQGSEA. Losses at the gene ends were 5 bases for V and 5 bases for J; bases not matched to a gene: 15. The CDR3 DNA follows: TGCAGCGTTCAAATTCCCGGGACAGGGGGCTTAGGGACTGAAGCTTTCTTT. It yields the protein CSVQIPGTGGLGTEAFF.

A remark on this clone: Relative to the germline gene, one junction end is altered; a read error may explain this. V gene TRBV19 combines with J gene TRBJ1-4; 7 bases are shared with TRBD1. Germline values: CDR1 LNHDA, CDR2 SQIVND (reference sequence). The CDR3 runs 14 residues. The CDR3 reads CASSVDRVGEKLFF. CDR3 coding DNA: TGTGCCAGTAGTGTAGACAGGGTAGGAGAAAAACTGTTTTTT.

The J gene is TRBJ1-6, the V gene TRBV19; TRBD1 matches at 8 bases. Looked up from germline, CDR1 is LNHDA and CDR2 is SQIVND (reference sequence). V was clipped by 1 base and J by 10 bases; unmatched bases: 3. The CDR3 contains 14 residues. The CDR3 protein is CASSIGQGISPLHF. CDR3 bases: TGTGCCAGTAGTATAGGACAGGGGATATCACCCCTCCACTTT. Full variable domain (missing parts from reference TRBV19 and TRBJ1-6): DGGITQSPKYLFRKEGQNVTLSCEQNLNHDAMYWYRQDPGQGLRLIYYSQIVNDFQKGDIAEGYSVSREKKESFPLTVTSAQKNPTAFYLCASSIGQGISPLHFGNGTRLTVT.

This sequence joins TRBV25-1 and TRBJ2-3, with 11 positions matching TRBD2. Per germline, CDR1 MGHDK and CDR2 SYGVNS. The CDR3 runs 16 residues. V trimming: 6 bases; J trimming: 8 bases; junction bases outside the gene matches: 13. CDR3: CASRQPGSGGAGTQYF. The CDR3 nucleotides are TGTGCCAGCAGACAACCGGGTAGCGGGGGGGCCGGTACGCAGTATTTT.

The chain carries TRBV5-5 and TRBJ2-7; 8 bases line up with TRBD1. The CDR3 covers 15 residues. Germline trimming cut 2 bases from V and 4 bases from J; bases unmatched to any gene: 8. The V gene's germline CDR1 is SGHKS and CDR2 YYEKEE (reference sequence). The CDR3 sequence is CASSFSWQGAYEQYF. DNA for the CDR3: TGTGCCAGCAGCTTCAGTTGGCAGGGGGCTTACGAGCAGTACTTC.

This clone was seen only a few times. The CDR3 loop reads CASRDRGRTDTQYF. The CDR3 region has the DNA TGTGCCAGCCGCGACAGGGGGCGCACAGATACGCAGTATTTT. The genes are TRBV27 and TRBJ2-3; 10 bases match TRBD1. J gave up 1 base and V 8 bases, and 3 bases lay outside the gene matches. The CDR3 totals 14 residues. Germline V gene lookup returns CDR1 MNHEY and CDR2 SMNVEV (reference sequence).